This TCR beta chain was observed in a study of blood T cell repertoires in COVID-19. Study-wide context: T cells, B-cell-depleted T cells, or PBMCs supplied cDNA or gDNA.

The germline CDR1 and CDR2 sequences are LGHDT and YNNKEL (reference sequence). The CDR3 is 14 residues long. The germline V and J ends were trimmed by 8 bases and 7 bases, with 17 bases remaining between them. Original handling: Counts of nucleated cells, estimated from reference gene primer amplification, were obtained. Measured with immunoSEQ multiplex PCR; TCRdb has only the in-frame clones, and not every one. V and J calls and clone size are as listed in that table; D and trimming were resolved from the DNA. The sample holds about 58,000 clones, roughly 90% seen once. The sample consisted of peripheral blood. This rearrangement joins TRBV3-1 (or the pseudogene TRBV3-2) to TRBJ2-2; possibly TRBD2 for D (5 bases). The origin of this receptor is a man between 60 and 75 years old with active COVID-19. DNA of the CDR3: TGTGCCAGCTCGATCAGAGGGCGGAGCGGGGAGCTGTTTTTT. Its protein product is CASSIRGRSGELFF.